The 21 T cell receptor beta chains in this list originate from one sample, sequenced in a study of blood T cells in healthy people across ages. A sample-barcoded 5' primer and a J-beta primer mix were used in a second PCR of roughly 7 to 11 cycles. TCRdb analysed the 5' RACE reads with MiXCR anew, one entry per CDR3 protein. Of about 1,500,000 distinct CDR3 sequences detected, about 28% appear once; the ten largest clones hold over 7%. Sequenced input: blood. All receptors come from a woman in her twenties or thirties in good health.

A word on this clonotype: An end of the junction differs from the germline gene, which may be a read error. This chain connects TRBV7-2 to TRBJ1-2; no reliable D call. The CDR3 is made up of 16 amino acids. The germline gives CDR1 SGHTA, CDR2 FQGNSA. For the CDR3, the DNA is TGTGCCAGCAACTTATTTGGCCGGACTTCTAACTATGGCTACACCTTC. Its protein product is CASNLFGRTSNYGYTF.

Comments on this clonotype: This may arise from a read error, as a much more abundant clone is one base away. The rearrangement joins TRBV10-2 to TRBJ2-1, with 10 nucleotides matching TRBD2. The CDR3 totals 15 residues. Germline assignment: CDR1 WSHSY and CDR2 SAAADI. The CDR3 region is CVIRGASGSYNEQFF. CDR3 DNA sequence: TGCGTCATCCGGGGGGCTAGCGGGAGCTACAATGAGCAGTTCTTC.

The chain's CDR3 is CASSSLTLTQYF. The CDR3 region has the DNA TGTGCCAGCAGCTCTCTCACCCTTACGCAGTATTTT. The V call is TRBV7-2, the J call TRBJ2-3; the D is unclear. This CDR3 is 12 amino acids long. Trimming stripped 4 bases from V and 8 bases from J, with 10 bases between. The V gene's germline CDR1 is SGHTA and CDR2 FQGNSA.

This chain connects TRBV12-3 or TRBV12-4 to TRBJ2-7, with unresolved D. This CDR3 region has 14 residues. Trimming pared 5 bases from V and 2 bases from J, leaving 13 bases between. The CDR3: CASSGEGLTYEQYF. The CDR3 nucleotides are TGTGCCAGCAGTGGGGAAGGGCTTACCTACGAGCAGTACTTC.

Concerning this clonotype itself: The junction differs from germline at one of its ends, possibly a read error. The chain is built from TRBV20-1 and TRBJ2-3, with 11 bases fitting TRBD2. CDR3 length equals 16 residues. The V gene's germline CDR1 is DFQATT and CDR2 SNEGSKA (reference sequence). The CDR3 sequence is CSAVPLLAGVTNTQYF. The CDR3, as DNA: TGCAGTGCCGTCCCCCTACTAGCGGGAGTCACAAATACGCAGTATTTT.

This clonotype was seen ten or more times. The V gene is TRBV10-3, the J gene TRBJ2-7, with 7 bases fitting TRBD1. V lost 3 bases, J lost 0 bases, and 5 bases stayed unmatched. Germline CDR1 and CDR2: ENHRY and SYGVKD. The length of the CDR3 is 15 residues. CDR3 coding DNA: TGTGCCATCAGTGAAGGGACAGAAAGCTCCTACGAGCAGTACTTC. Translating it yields CAISEGTESSYEQYF.

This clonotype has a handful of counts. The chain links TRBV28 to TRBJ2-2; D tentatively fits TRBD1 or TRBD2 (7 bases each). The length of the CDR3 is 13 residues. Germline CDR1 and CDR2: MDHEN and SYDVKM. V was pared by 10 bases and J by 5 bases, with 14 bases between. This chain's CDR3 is CATGGGATGELFF. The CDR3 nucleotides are TGTGCCACAGGGGGGGGCGCGACCGGGGAGCTGTTTTTT.

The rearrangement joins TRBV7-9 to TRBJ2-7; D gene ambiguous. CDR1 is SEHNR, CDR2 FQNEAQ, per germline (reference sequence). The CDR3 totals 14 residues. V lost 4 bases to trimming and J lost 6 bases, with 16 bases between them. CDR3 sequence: CASSSGGRWAEQYF. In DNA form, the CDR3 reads TGTGCCAGCAGCTCCGGTGGCCGCTGGGCCGAGCAGTACTTC.

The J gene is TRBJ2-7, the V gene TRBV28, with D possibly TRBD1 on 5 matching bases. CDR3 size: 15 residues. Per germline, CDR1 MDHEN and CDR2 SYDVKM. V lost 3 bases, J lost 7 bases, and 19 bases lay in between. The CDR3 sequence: CASSFIGVSYNEQYF. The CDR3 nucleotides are TGTGCCAGCAGTTTTATAGGGGTCTCCTACAATGAGCAGTACTTC. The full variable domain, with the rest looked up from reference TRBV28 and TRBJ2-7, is DVKVTQSSRYLVKRTGEKVFLECVQDMDHENMFWYRQDPGLGLRLIYFSYDVKMKEKGDIPEGYSVSREKKERFSLILESASTNQTSMYLCASSFIGVSYNEQYFGPGTRLTVT.

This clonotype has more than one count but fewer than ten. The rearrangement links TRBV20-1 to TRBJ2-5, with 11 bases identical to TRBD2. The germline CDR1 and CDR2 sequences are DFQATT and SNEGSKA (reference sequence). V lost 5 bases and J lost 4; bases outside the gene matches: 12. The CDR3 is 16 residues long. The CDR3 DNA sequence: TGCAGTGCTCGACTAGCGGGGAAGAGAGGGCGAGAGACCCAGTACTTC. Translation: CSARLAGKRGRETQYF.

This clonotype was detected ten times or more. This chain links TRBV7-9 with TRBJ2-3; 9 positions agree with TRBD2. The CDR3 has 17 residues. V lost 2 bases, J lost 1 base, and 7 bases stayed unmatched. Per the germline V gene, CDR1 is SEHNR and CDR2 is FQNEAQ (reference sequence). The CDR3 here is CASSLSSSGVGTDTQYF. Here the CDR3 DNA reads TGTGCCAGCAGCTTATCCTCTAGCGGGGTGGGCACAGATACGCAGTATTTT.

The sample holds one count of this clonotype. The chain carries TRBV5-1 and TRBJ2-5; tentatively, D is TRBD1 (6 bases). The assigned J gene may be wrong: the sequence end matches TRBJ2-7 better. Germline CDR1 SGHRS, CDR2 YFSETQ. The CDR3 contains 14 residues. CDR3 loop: CASSSGGADYEQYF. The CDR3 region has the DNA TGCGCCAGCAGCAGTGGGGGCGCCGATTACGAGCAGTACTTC.

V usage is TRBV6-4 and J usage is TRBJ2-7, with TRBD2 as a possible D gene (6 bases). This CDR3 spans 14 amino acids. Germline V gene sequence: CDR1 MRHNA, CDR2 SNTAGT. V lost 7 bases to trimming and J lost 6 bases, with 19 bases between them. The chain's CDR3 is CASTSGGKPCEQYF. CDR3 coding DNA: TGTGCCAGCACCTCCGGCGGGAAGCCGTGCGAGCAGTACTTC.

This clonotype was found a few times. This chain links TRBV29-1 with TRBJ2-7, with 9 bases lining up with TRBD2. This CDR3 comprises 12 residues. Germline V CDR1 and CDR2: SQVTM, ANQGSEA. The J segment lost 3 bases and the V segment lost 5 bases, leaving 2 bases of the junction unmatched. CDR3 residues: CSVSREGYEQYF. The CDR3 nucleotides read TGCAGCGTTTCGCGGGAGGGCTACGAGCAGTACTTC.

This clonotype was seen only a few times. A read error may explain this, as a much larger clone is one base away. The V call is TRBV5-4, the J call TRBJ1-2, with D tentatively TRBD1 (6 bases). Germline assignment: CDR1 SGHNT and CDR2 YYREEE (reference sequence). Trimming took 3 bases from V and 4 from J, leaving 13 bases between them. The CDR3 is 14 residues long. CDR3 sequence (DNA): TGTGCCAGCAGCTCCAGACAGGCCCCCTATGGCTACACCTTC. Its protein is CASSSRQAPYGYTF.

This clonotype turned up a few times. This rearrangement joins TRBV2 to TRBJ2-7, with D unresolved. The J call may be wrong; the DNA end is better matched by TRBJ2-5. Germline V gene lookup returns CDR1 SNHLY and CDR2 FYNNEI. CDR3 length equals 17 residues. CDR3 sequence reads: CASSKPSTHDLQETQYF. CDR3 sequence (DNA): TGTGCCAGCAGTAAGCCTTCAACGCACGATCTCCAAGAGACCCAGTACTTC.

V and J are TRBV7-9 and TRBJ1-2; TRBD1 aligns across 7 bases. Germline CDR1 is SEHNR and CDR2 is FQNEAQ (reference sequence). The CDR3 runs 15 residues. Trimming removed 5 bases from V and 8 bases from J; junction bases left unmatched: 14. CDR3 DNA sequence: TGTGCCAGCAGCCGTAGGGACAGCGCCGCGGGAGGCTACACCTTC. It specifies CASSRRDSAAGGYTF.

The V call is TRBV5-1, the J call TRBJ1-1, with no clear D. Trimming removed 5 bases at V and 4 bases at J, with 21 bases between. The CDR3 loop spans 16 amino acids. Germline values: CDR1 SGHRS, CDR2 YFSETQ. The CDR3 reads CASRGSRSGSSTEAFF. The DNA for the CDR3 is TGCGCCAGCAGGGGGAGTCGATCCGGGTCAAGCACTGAAGCTTTCTTT.

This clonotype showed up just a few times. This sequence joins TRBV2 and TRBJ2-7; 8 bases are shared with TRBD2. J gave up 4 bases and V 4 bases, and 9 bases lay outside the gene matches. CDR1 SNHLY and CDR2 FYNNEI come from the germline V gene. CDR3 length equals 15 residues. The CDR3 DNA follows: TGTGCCAGCAGTGCTCTTAGCGGGGCAGTGTACGAGCAGTACTTC. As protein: CASSALSGAVYEQYF. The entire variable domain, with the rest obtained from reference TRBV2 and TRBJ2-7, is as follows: EPEVTQTPSHQVTQMGQEVILRCVPISNHLYFYWYRQILGQKVEFLVSFYNNEISEKSEIFDDQFSVERPDGSNFTLKIRSTKLEDSAMYFCASSALSGAVYEQYFGPGTRLTVT.

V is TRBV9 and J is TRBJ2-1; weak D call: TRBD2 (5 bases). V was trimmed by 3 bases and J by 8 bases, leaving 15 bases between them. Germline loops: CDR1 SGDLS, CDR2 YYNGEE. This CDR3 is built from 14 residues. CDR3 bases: TGTGCCAGCAGCGCACTGGGTCGGGGTCATGAGCAGTTCTTC. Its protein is CASSALGRGHEQFF.

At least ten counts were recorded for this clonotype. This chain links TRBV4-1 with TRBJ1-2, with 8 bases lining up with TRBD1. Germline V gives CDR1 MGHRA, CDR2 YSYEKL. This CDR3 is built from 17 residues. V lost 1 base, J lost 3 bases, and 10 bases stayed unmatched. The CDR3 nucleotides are TGCGCCAGCAGCCAAGTGGGAACAGGGGGAACCCACTATGGCTACACCTTC. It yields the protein CASSQVGTGGTHYGYTF.